A single sample gave rise to the 26 T cell receptor beta chains below, sequenced in a study of shared clonotypes between healthy human individuals. Using immunoSEQ multiplex PCR, the repertoire was profiled, and TCRdb retains in-frame clones only, with some absent. The data hold millions of clones, with 85% to 95% observed a single time. The sequencing sample was made of naive CD4+ T cells sorted from blood. Subset specified: CD45RA+ positively selected. These receptors came from a man aged 18-30 years in good health.

The chain has TRBV6-5 and TRBJ1-6, with D maybe TRBD1 (5 bases). CDR1 and CDR2 from the germline V gene are MNHEY and SVGAGI. The CDR3 runs 13 residues. V was pared by 2 bases and J by 9 bases, with 8 bases between. CDR3 residues: CASSYGRASPLHF. The CDR3 DNA reads as TGTGCCAGCAGTTACGGCAGGGCTTCACCCCTCCACTTT.

The V gene is TRBV4-1, the J gene TRBJ2-3; maybe TRBD2 (8 bases). V shed 3 bases and J shed 5 bases, with 21 bases lying between them. Germline V lookup: CDR1 MGHRA, CDR2 YSYEKL. The CDR3 is 17 amino acids. CDR3 amino acids: CASSQGVTGGGGDTQYF. In nucleotides, the CDR3 is TGCGCCAGCAGCCAGGGTGTAACGGGAGGGGGCGGAGATACGCAGTATTTT.

A word on this clone: Distinct nucleotide sequences in the sample also encode this CDR3. The rearrangement joins TRBV2 to TRBJ2-7, with D perhaps TRBD2 (6 bases). Germline assignment: CDR1 SNHLY and CDR2 FYNNEI. The CDR3 covers 12 residues. The V end lost 2 bases, the J end lost 4 bases, and 6 bases lay between the germline ends. CDR3 DNA sequence: TGTGCCAGCAGTGAACTAGCGTACGAGCAGTACTTC. This codes for CASSELAYEQYF. Full variable domain (missing parts from reference TRBV2 and TRBJ2-7): EPEVTQTPSHQVTQMGQEVILRCVPISNHLYFYWYRQILGQKVEFLVSFYNNEISEKSEIFDDQFSVERPDGSNFTLKIRSTKLEDSAMYFCASSELAYEQYFGPGTRLTVT.

Only one count was recorded for this clone. V is TRBV25-1 and J is TRBJ2-1; tentatively, D is TRBD2 (7 bases). V lost 6 bases to trimming and J lost 4 bases, with 22 bases between them. CDR1 and CDR2 from the germline V gene are MGHDK and SYGVNS. The CDR3 is 17 residues long. The CDR3: CASSGAGGGPKYNEQFF. In nucleotides, the CDR3 is TGTGCCAGCAGCGGAGCTGGGGGGGGGCCTAAGTACAATGAGCAGTTCTTC. The full variable domain, completed using reference TRBV25-1 and TRBJ2-1, is EADIYQTPRYLVIGTGKKITLECSQTMGHDKMYWYQQDPGMELHLIHYSYGVNSTEKGDLSSESTVSRIRTEHFPLTLESARPSHTSQYLCASSGAGGGPKYNEQFFGPGTRLTVL.

The chain recombines TRBV29-1 with TRBJ1-2, with 9 bases identical to TRBD1. This CDR3 comprises 15 residues. Unmatched junction bases numbered 13, after V lost 3 bases and J lost 8 bases. CDR1 and CDR2 from the germline V gene are SQVTM and ANQGSEA. This CDR3 is CSVDGTGTGMSGYTF. DNA of the CDR3: TGCAGCGTTGATGGGACCGGGACAGGGATGAGCGGCTACACCTTC.

The V call is TRBV11-3, the J call TRBJ2-3, with D perhaps matching TRBD2 (6 bases). This CDR3 has 12 amino acids. CDR1 is SGHNT and CDR2 is YENEEA in the germline V gene. Trimming pared 5 bases from V and 15 bases from J, leaving 18 bases between. This CDR3 is CASSTREGTPYF. The CDR3 region has the DNA TGTGCCAGCAGCACCAGAGAAGGGACTCCCTATTTT.

The V and J genes are TRBV6-5 and TRBJ1-2; D is possibly TRBD1 (6 bases). Trimming took off 5 bases at V and 8 bases at J, with 12 bases between the two ends. This CDR3 is 12 amino acids long. Germline V gene sequence: CDR1 MNHEY, CDR2 SVGAGI. CDR3 loop: CASSPRGLGYTF. The CDR3 DNA reads TGTGCCAGCAGTCCTAGGGGGTTAGGCTACACCTTC.

The rearrangement uses TRBV6-5 and TRBJ2-7; D tentatively fits TRBD1 or TRBD2 (5 bases each). V was cut by 7 bases and J by 2 bases, with 9 bases left in between. The CDR3 has 12 residues. Germline CDR1 and CDR2: MNHEY and SVGAGI. This CDR3 reads CASTGTTYEQYF. The CDR3, as DNA: TGTGCCAGCACCGGGACCACCTACGAGCAGTACTTC.

The chain combines TRBV30 with TRBJ1-1, with a weak D call TRBD1 (5 bases). The CDR3 sequence is 14 residues long. The germline CDR1 and CDR2 sequences are GTSNPN and SVGIG (reference sequence). V lost 2 bases and J lost 10, with 20 bases in between. In DNA form, the CDR3 reads TGTGCCTGGAGTCCCTCGGGGGGAGTTGTTTCAGCTTTCTTT. Protein product: CAWSPSGGVVSAFF.

The V and J genes are TRBV6-6 and TRBJ2-3; a weak D match, TRBD2 (6 bases). CDR3 length: 14 residues. From germline, CDR1 is MNHNY and CDR2 SVGAGI (reference sequence). Trimming pared 6 bases from V and 4 bases from J, leaving 14 bases between. Written as DNA, the CDR3 is TGTGCCAGCAGAAGGCGGGGAGTCGCAGATACGCAGTATTTT. Translating gives CASRRRGVADTQYF.

This clone was recorded once. The CDR3 DNA is TGCGCCAGCAGTGACGGAGGAACGAACACCGGGGAGCTGTTTTTT. This encodes CASSDGGTNTGELFF. The chain uses TRBV10-1 and TRBJ2-2; tentative D call: TRBD2 (5 bases). The germline V gene encodes CDR1 WNHNN and CDR2 SYGVQD (reference sequence). CDR3 size: 15 residues. Trimming cost V 3 bases and J 0 bases, with 8 bases left between them.

The rearrangement uses TRBV4-1 and TRBJ2-7, with D maybe TRBD1 (6 bases). The V end lost 4 bases, the J end lost 3 bases, and 13 bases lay between the germline ends. CDR1 is MGHRA, CDR2 YSYEKL, per germline. The CDR3 is 14 residues long. This CDR3 is CASSPQGLGYEQYF. CDR3 bases: TGCGCCAGCAGCCCACAGGGTTTAGGCTACGAGCAGTACTTC.

The genes are TRBV7-8 and TRBJ1-5, with 9 bases fitting TRBD1. Unmatched junction bases numbered 11, after V lost 5 bases and J lost 6 bases. Germline lookup yields CDR1 SGHVS and CDR2 FQNEAQ. The CDR3 extends over 16 amino acids. CDR3 in DNA: TGTGCCAGCAGCCACAAACAGGGGGCGCTTGTTCAGCCCCAGCATTTT. It encodes CASSHKQGALVQPQHF.

CDR3: CASSLTGVPGYTF. The CDR3, as DNA: TGTGCCAGCAGCCTAACAGGGGTTCCTGGCTACACCTTC. V gene TRBV7-9 combines with J gene TRBJ1-2, with 7 bases aligning to TRBD1. The CDR3 runs 13 residues. V trimming: 5 bases; J trimming: 7 bases; junction bases outside the gene matches: 7. Germline loops: CDR1 SEHNR, CDR2 FQNEAQ (reference sequence). The whole variable domain, filled in from reference TRBV7-9 and TRBJ1-2, reads DTGVSQNPRHKITKRGQNVTFRCDPISEHNRLYWYRQTLGQGPEFLTYFQNEAQLEKSRLLSDRFSAERPKGSFSTLEIQRTEQGDSAMYLCASSLTGVPGYTFGSGTRLTVV.

The chain combines TRBV2 with TRBJ1-5; 7 nucleotides match TRBD1. V shed 4 bases, J shed 5 bases, and the junction held 8 bases outside the gene matches. Germline CDR1 SNHLY, CDR2 FYNNEI. The CDR3 extends over 15 amino acids. CDR3 in DNA: TGTGCCAGCAGTGGGAGTACAGGGGTTTATCAGCCCCAGCATTTT. Protein: CASSGSTGVYQPQHF. The variable domain in full, completed from reference TRBV2 and TRBJ1-5, reads EPEVTQTPSHQVTQMGQEVILRCVPISNHLYFYWYRQILGQKVEFLVSFYNNEISEKSEIFDDQFSVERPDGSNFTLKIRSTKLEDSAMYFCASSGSTGVYQPQHFGDGTRLSIL.

This chain links TRBV5-6 with TRBJ1-2; the D gene is possibly TRBD1 (5 bases). Looked up from germline, CDR1 is SGHDT and CDR2 is YYEEEE. V lost 5 bases and J 8 bases, leaving 13 bases between the germline ends. The CDR3 spans 12 residues. CDR3 residues: CASSLQGRGYTF. CDR3 nucleotide sequence: TGTGCCAGCAGTCTGCAGGGACGAGGCTACACCTTC.

This chain connects TRBV7-2 to TRBJ2-5; 9 bases map to TRBD2. The CDR3 is made up of 15 amino acids. Looked up from germline, CDR1 is SGHTA and CDR2 is FQGNSA. The J segment lost 5 bases and the V segment lost 6 bases, leaving 10 bases of the junction unmatched. CDR3 in DNA: TGTGCCAGCAGTTTCCGTAGCGGGAGCCGCGAGACCCAGTACTTC. It yields the protein CASSFRSGSRETQYF.

For the CDR3, the DNA is TGTGCCAGCAGCTTCGGGACGAGTATCCCAGGCGATACGCAGTATTTT. This translates into CASSFGTSIPGDTQYF. J is TRBJ2-3 and V is TRBV5-4; D possibly uses TRBD1 or TRBD2 (5 bases each). Trimming took 2 bases from V and 6 from J, leaving 19 bases between them. The CDR3 spans 16 residues. The germline V gene encodes CDR1 SGHNT and CDR2 YYREEE (reference sequence).

The gene calls are TRBV7-2 and TRBJ2-3, with no clear D. This CDR3 is built from 14 residues. Germline CDR1 SGHTA, CDR2 FQGNSA. Between the trimmed V and J ends, which lost 2 bases and 5 bases, there was a span of 11 bases. Here the CDR3 reads CASSLLLGGDTQYF. Written as DNA, the CDR3 is TGTGCCAGCAGCTTACTTTTGGGTGGAGATACGCAGTATTTT.

This chain links TRBV6-5 with TRBJ2-2; 7 bases are a match to TRBD2. The germline V gene has CDR1 MNHEY and CDR2 SVGAGI. The ends lost 6 bases at V and 0 bases at J; junction bases unmatched: 4. The CDR3 runs to 15 residues. CDR3 sequence: CASSRLAPNTGELFF. Here the CDR3 DNA reads TGTGCCAGCAGCCGACTAGCCCCGAACACCGGGGAGCTGTTTTTT.

The rearrangement links TRBV27 to TRBJ2-3; 7 positions match TRBD2. The length of the CDR3 is 16 residues. Per germline, CDR1 MNHEY and CDR2 SMNVEV (reference sequence). Unmatched junction bases numbered 8, after V lost 4 bases and J lost 1 base. CDR3 residues: CASSSPLGLGTDTQYF. The CDR3 DNA reads TGTGCCAGCAGTTCCCCTCTCGGACTAGGCACAGATACGCAGTATTTT.

This rearrangement joins TRBV6-5 to TRBJ2-3; 10 positions match TRBD1. Germline values: CDR1 MNHEY, CDR2 SVGAGI. V shed 6 bases, J shed 5 bases, and the junction held 8 bases outside the gene matches. This CDR3 is 15 amino acids long. CDR3 nucleotide sequence: TGTGCCAGCAGAACCGGGACAGGGGTCGTAGATACGCAGTATTTT. This codes for CASRTGTGVVDTQYF.

V gene TRBV7-2 combines with J gene TRBJ1-1; no clear D gene. Germline V lookup: CDR1 SGHTA, CDR2 FQGNSA. The germline V and J ends were trimmed by 3 bases and 8 bases, with 13 bases remaining between them. The CDR3 length is 13 residues. DNA of the CDR3: TGTGCCAGCAGCTTTGAGAGGGTAGGAGAAGCTTTCTTT. Residues: CASSFERVGEAFF. Full variable domain (missing parts from reference TRBV7-2 and TRBJ1-1): GAGVSQSPSNKVTEKGKDVELRCDPISGHTALYWYRQSLGQGLEFLIYFQGNSAPDKSGLPSDRFSAERTGGSVSTLTIQRTQQEDSAVYLCASSFERVGEAFFGQGTRLTVV.

J is TRBJ2-5 and V is TRBV11-2; 10 bases map to TRBD1. Gene TRBJ2-7 matches the end of the DNA better, so the J call may be wrong. This CDR3 region has 15 residues. In germline, CDR1 is SGHAT, CDR2 FQNNGV. CDR3 DNA sequence: TGTGCCAGCAGCCCAGACAGGGGGCGCGTCTACGAGCAGTACTTC. Its translation is CASSPDRGRVYEQYF.

CDR3 loop: CASSIDSNSPLHF. In nucleotides, the CDR3 is TGTGCCAGCAGCATAGACAGTAATTCACCCCTCCACTTT. This chain connects TRBV7-3 to TRBJ1-6; D is possibly TRBD1 (5 bases). The CDR3 extends over 13 amino acids. The V end was cut by 5 bases, the J end by 6 bases, with 8 bases between. The germline gives CDR1 SGHTA, CDR2 FQGTGA. Full variable domain (rest looked up from reference TRBV7-3 and TRBJ1-6): GAGVSQTPSNKVTEKGKYVELRCDPISGHTALYWYRQSLGQGPEFLIYFQGTGAADDSGLPNDRFFAVRPEGSVSTLKIQRTERGDSAVYLCASSIDSNSPLHFGNGTRLTVT.

The chain joins TRBV5-1 to TRBJ2-1; no reliable D call. The CDR3 length is 12 residues. From germline, CDR1 is SGHRS and CDR2 YFSETQ. Trimming removed 5 bases at V and 15 bases at J, with 18 bases between. The CDR3 is CASRPTLGSRFF. In DNA form, the CDR3 reads TGCGCCAGCAGACCAACACTCGGTTCCCGGTTCTTC.